The 27 T cell receptor beta chains below come from one sample, sequenced in a study of beta chain features in type 1 diabetes. Points from the study as a whole: Type 1 diabetes patients had moderately but significantly shorter TCRB CDR3s in all four CD4+ subsets.

The whole isolated RNA underwent reverse transcription, so sequencing captured expressed TCRB transcripts. The table came from immunoSEQ multiplex PCR; TCRdb's copy has only in-frame clones and leaves some out. The data show over 300,000 clones, 9.3% seen once. For these receptors, no antigen is known. Sequenced sample: central memory CD4+ T cells from blood. The receptors here all came from a man younger than 45 with type 1 diabetes.

This clone was seen a handful of times. This sequence joins TRBV7-9 and TRBJ1-5, with a tentative D call TRBD1 (6 bases). With 1 base removed from V and 3 bases from J, the gap between germline ends came to 10 bases. This CDR3 contains 15 residues. CDR1 and CDR2 from the germline V gene are SEHNR and FQNEAQ (reference sequence). As DNA, the CDR3 is TGTGCCAGCAGCTTAGGAGGGACACTCAATCAGCCCCAGCATTTT. Translation gives CASSLGGTLNQPQHF.

This clone was seen only a few times. The gene calls are TRBV6-6 and TRBJ2-1, with unresolved D. Trimming stripped 2 bases from V and 6 bases from J, with 8 bases between. This CDR3 is built from 13 residues. Germline V gives CDR1 MNHNY, CDR2 SVGAGI (reference sequence). The CDR3: CASSYQVGNEQFF. The CDR3 bases are TGTGCCAGCAGTTACCAGGTGGGCAATGAGCAGTTCTTC.

On this clone: Mismatch with germline at one junction end may stem from a read error. Other DNA sequences of this sample code for an identical CDR3. This chain joins TRBV7-7 and TRBJ2-2; D gene uncertain. Looked up from germline, CDR1 is SSHAT and CDR2 is FNYEAQ (reference sequence). CDR3 size: 13 residues. In nucleotides, the CDR3 is TGTGCTAGCAGCTTATCAGGCCCCGGGGAGCTGTTTTTT. Encoded protein: CASSLSGPGELFF.

The chain carries TRBV28 and TRBJ2-7, with D possibly called TRBD1 or TRBD2 (6 bases each). This CDR3 has 12 residues. Per the germline V gene, CDR1 is MDHEN and CDR2 is SYDVKM. Trimming pared 5 bases from V and 6 bases from J, leaving 11 bases between. The CDR3 DNA is TGTGCCAGCAGTATATCGGGGGCCGAGCAGTACTTC. Translation gives CASSISGAEQYF. Filled out from reference TRBV28 and TRBJ2-7, the complete variable domain reads DVKVTQSSRYLVKRTGEKVFLECVQDMDHENMFWYRQDPGLGLRLIYFSYDVKMKEKGDIPEGYSVSREKKERFSLILESASTNQTSMYLCASSISGAEQYFGPGTRLTVT.

This clone was picked up a small number of times. V gene TRBV6-5 combines with J gene TRBJ2-7; D is uncertain. Germline CDR1 MNHEY, CDR2 SVGAGI. V was clipped by 8 bases and J by 2 bases, with 10 bases between them. The CDR3 has 12 residues. In DNA form, the CDR3 reads TGTGCCAGCCGAACTGGGACCTACGAGCAGTACTTC. This gives the protein CASRTGTYEQYF.

The sample holds many counts of this clone. V and J are TRBV9 and TRBJ1-3; D is ambiguous. Germline V gene lookup returns CDR1 SGDLS and CDR2 YYNGEE. CDR3 length: 15 amino acids. V lost 0 bases and J lost 1, with 8 bases in between. The CDR3 loop is CASSVDQVSGNTIYF. The CDR3 DNA reads TGTGCCAGCAGCGTAGACCAGGTTTCTGGAAACACCATATATTTT.

V is TRBV18 and J is TRBJ2-5; D is uncertain. This CDR3 region has 14 residues. Germline V gene lookup returns CDR1 KGHSH and CDR2 LQKENI. V dropped 5 bases and J dropped 1 base, with 11 bases sitting between them. CDR3 DNA sequence: TGTGCCAGCTCATCCCCTACTCTCCAAGAGACCCAGTACTTC. Protein product: CASSSPTLQETQYF.

Only a few counts were recorded for this clone. The chain is built from TRBV25-1 and TRBJ1-2; TRBD1 might be the D (5 bases). The germline V gene has CDR1 MGHDK and CDR2 SYGVNS. The CDR3 length is 13 residues. V was shortened by 5 bases and J by 8 bases, with 15 bases between the two germline ends. CDR3 coding DNA: TGTGCCAGCAGTTGGCCAGGGTTAGAAGGCTACACCTTC. Amino acids: CASSWPGLEGYTF.

The V gene is TRBV7-9, the J gene TRBJ2-3; 11 bases agree with TRBD2. The CDR3 is 14 residues long. V was pared by 0 bases and J by 12 bases, with 5 bases of the junction left unmatched. Germline lookup yields CDR1 SEHNR and CDR2 FQNEAQ (reference sequence). The CDR3 nucleotides read TGTGCCAGCAGCTTAGCGCCTAGCGGGGGGATACAGTATTTT. This sequence encodes CASSLAPSGGIQYF.

This clone was found a few times. V usage is TRBV5-5 and J usage is TRBJ1-6; D gene unclear. The ends were cut back, 0 bases at V and 7 bases at J, with 5 bases in the middle. The CDR3 covers 13 residues. Germline V gives CDR1 SGHKS, CDR2 YYEKEE (reference sequence). The CDR3: CASSLEFNSPLHF. CDR3 bases: TGTGCCAGCAGCTTGGAGTTCAATTCACCCCTCCACTTT.

This clone has a handful of counts. The V call is TRBV30, the J call TRBJ2-6; 8 bases are shared with TRBD1. V shed 4 bases and J 0 bases; nucleotides not matched to a gene: 2. Germline V gene lookup returns CDR1 GTSNPN and CDR2 SVGIG (reference sequence). This CDR3 comprises 15 residues. The CDR3 DNA reads as TGTGCCTGGACAGGGGGCAGCTCTGGGGCCAACGTCCTGACTTTC. Translation gives CAWTGGSSGANVLTF.

The V gene is TRBV5-1, the J gene TRBJ2-5, with 7 nucleotides matching TRBD2. Trimming took 1 base from V and 2 from J; bases not matched to a gene: 2. Germline V gene sequence: CDR1 SGHRS, CDR2 YFSETQ. This CDR3 is built from 14 residues. The CDR3 DNA reads as TGCGCCAGCAGCTTGTTTAGCGGGCAAGAGACCCAGTACTTC. Protein: CASSLFSGQETQYF.

Only a few counts were recorded for this clone. For the CDR3, the DNA is TGTGCCAGCAGCCCCGCGGGAGAGACCCAGTACTTC. Its translation is CASSPAGETQYF. The V and J genes are TRBV7-8 and TRBJ2-5; D perhaps matches TRBD2 (5 bases). Trimming removed 5 bases at V and 4 bases at J, with 8 bases between. Germline V gene sequence: CDR1 SGHVS, CDR2 FQNEAQ. There are 12 residues in the CDR3.

This clone was counted many times. The CDR3 spells CASSQETMRGPVGYTF. As DNA, the CDR3 is TGCGCCAGCAGCCAAGAGACCATGCGAGGACCCGTTGGCTACACCTTC. The chain carries TRBV4-3 and TRBJ1-2; no definite D call. V lost 0 bases and J lost 7, with 18 bases in between. The CDR3 runs to 16 residues. Per the germline V gene, CDR1 is LGHNA and CDR2 is YSLEER.

The chain joins TRBV6-6 to TRBJ1-6, with 8 bases identical to TRBD1. V lost 4 bases and J lost 6; bases outside the gene matches: 8. The germline CDR1 and CDR2 sequences are MNHNY and SVGAGI (reference sequence). CDR3 length equals 16 residues. The CDR3 here is CASSSPQGALNSPLHF. In nucleotides, the CDR3 is TGTGCCAGCAGTTCCCCCCAGGGGGCGCTTAATTCACCCCTCCACTTT.

J is TRBJ1-2 and V is TRBV20-1; 7 bases match TRBD1. Germline V gene sequence: CDR1 DFQATT, CDR2 SNEGSKA (reference sequence). The CDR3 is made up of 10 amino acids. The V and J ends lost 3 bases and 12 bases, in that order; junction bases with no gene match: 4. CDR3 nucleotides: TGCAGTGCTAGTGACAGGGACAACACCTTC. It translates to CSASDRDNTF.

This clone was picked up a small number of times. V and J are TRBV6-5 and TRBJ2-4, with a possible D match to TRBD2 (5 bases). CDR1 and CDR2 from the germline V gene are MNHEY and SVGAGI. V shed 0 bases and J shed 4 bases, with 13 bases lying between them. The CDR3 consists of 16 residues. CDR3 DNA: TGTGCCAGCAGTTACTCCTCCTCAGCGGCTAAAAACATTCAGTACTTC. It translates to CASSYSSSAAKNIQYF.

This clone was counted many times. The DNA of the CDR3 is TGCAGCGCAAGGACAGGGAGAGGTGGCTACACCTTC. As protein: CSARTGRGGYTF. The genes are TRBV29-1 and TRBJ1-2; TRBD1 agrees at 8 bases. V was pared by 7 bases and J by 7 bases, with 8 bases of the junction left unmatched. The CDR3 totals 12 residues. Per the germline V gene, CDR1 is SQVTM and CDR2 is ANQGSEA.

This clone was seen a handful of times. This rearrangement joins TRBV9 to TRBJ2-3; TRBD2 agrees at 11 bases. The CDR3 spans 16 residues. V shed 0 bases and J 4 bases; nucleotides not matched to a gene: 4. Germline assignment: CDR1 SGDLS and CDR2 YYNGEE. The DNA for the CDR3 is TGTGCCAGCAGCGTAGGTGGTAGCGGGGGGGCAGATACGCAGTATTTT. Its translation: CASSVGGSGGADTQYF.

The chain links TRBV7-2 to TRBJ2-7; no clear D gene. V shed 2 bases and J shed 6 bases, with 11 bases lying between them. The CDR3 is 13 amino acids. The germline CDR1 and CDR2 sequences are SGHTA and FQGNSA. This CDR3 is CASSLYLDPEQYF. The CDR3 region has the DNA TGTGCCAGCAGCTTATATCTGGACCCCGAGCAGTACTTC.

The CDR3 sequence is CASSPGQGAEQYF. DNA of the CDR3: TGTGCCAGCAGCCCGGGACAGGGTGCCGAGCAGTACTTC. This chain connects TRBV7-2 to TRBJ2-7; 9 positions match TRBD1. This CDR3 spans 13 amino acids. In germline, CDR1 is SGHTA, CDR2 FQGNSA. V was clipped by 5 bases and J by 6 bases; unmatched bases: 5.

This rearrangement joins TRBV28 to TRBJ2-5; 9 nucleotides agree with TRBD1. V lost 6 bases and J lost 4; bases outside the gene matches: 6. Germline values: CDR1 MDHEN, CDR2 SYDVKM. The CDR3 length is 14 residues. CDR3 sequence reads: CASSHPGQGETQYF. The DNA for the CDR3 is TGTGCCAGCAGCCATCCGGGACAGGGAGAGACCCAGTACTTC.

The chain joins TRBV5-3 to TRBJ1-1, with 7 bases lining up with TRBD1. TRBV5-3 is identified as an open reading frame with a role that is uncertain. The CDR3 contains 15 residues. With V trimmed by 0 bases and J by 5 bases, 7 bases remained unmatched. The CDR3 reads CARSLVGGPETEAFF. In nucleotides, the CDR3 is TGTGCCAGAAGCTTGGTAGGGGGCCCTGAGACTGAAGCTTTCTTT.

The chain joins TRBV30 to TRBJ2-7; D tentatively reads TRBD1 or TRBD2 (6 bases each). The CDR3 totals 13 residues. Trimming removed 4 bases at V and 6 bases at J, with 16 bases between. Germline CDR1 reads GTSNPN; CDR2 reads SVGIG (reference sequence). The CDR3 sequence is CAWIRPGAIEQYF. CDR3 DNA: TGTGCCTGGATCAGGCCGGGGGCAATCGAGCAGTACTTC.

This clone was seen a few times. The CDR3 loop reads CASGDRGPEAFF. The CDR3 DNA reads TGTGCCAGCGGGGACAGGGGGCCCGAAGCTTTCTTT. The rearrangement joins TRBV9 to TRBJ1-1; 12 bases are shared with TRBD1. The CDR3 has 12 residues. V lost 7 bases, J lost 8 bases, and 3 bases stayed unmatched. CDR1 is SGDLS and CDR2 is YYNGEE in the germline V gene.

The chain uses TRBV9 and TRBJ1-2; 10 bases fit TRBD1. Germline CDR1 is SGDLS and CDR2 is YYNGEE. V lost 3 bases to trimming and J lost 5 bases; unmatched junction nucleotides: 4. This CDR3 has 14 amino acids. The CDR3 DNA reads as TGTGCCAGCAGCGCCGGACAGGGGGGATATGGCTACACCTTC. This gives the protein CASSAGQGGYGYTF.

The V call is TRBV7-2, the J call TRBJ2-3; no reliable D call. Trimming removed 7 bases at V and 1 base at J, with 9 bases between. The germline gives CDR1 SGHTA, CDR2 FQGNSA. The CDR3 length is 13 residues. CDR3 loop: CASNIGGTDTQYF. In nucleotides, the CDR3 is TGTGCCAGCAATATTGGGGGCACAGATACGCAGTATTTT.